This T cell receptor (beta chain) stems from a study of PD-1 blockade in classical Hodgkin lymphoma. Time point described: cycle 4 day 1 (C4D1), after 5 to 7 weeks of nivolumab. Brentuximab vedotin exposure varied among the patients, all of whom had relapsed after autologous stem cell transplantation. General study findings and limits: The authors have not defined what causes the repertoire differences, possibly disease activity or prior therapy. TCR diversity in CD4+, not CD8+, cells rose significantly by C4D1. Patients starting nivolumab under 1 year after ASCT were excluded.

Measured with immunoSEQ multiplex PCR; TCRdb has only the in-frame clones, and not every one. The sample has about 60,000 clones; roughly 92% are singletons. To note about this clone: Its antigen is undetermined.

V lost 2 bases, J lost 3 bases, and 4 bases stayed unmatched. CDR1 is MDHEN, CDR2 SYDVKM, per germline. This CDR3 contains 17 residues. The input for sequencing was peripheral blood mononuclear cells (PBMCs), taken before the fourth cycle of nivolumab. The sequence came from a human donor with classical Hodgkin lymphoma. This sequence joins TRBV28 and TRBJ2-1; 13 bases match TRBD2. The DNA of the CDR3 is TGTGCCAGCAGTTTACGCGGACTAGCGGGGGACTACAATGAGCAGTTCTTC. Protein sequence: CASSLRGLAGDYNEQFF.